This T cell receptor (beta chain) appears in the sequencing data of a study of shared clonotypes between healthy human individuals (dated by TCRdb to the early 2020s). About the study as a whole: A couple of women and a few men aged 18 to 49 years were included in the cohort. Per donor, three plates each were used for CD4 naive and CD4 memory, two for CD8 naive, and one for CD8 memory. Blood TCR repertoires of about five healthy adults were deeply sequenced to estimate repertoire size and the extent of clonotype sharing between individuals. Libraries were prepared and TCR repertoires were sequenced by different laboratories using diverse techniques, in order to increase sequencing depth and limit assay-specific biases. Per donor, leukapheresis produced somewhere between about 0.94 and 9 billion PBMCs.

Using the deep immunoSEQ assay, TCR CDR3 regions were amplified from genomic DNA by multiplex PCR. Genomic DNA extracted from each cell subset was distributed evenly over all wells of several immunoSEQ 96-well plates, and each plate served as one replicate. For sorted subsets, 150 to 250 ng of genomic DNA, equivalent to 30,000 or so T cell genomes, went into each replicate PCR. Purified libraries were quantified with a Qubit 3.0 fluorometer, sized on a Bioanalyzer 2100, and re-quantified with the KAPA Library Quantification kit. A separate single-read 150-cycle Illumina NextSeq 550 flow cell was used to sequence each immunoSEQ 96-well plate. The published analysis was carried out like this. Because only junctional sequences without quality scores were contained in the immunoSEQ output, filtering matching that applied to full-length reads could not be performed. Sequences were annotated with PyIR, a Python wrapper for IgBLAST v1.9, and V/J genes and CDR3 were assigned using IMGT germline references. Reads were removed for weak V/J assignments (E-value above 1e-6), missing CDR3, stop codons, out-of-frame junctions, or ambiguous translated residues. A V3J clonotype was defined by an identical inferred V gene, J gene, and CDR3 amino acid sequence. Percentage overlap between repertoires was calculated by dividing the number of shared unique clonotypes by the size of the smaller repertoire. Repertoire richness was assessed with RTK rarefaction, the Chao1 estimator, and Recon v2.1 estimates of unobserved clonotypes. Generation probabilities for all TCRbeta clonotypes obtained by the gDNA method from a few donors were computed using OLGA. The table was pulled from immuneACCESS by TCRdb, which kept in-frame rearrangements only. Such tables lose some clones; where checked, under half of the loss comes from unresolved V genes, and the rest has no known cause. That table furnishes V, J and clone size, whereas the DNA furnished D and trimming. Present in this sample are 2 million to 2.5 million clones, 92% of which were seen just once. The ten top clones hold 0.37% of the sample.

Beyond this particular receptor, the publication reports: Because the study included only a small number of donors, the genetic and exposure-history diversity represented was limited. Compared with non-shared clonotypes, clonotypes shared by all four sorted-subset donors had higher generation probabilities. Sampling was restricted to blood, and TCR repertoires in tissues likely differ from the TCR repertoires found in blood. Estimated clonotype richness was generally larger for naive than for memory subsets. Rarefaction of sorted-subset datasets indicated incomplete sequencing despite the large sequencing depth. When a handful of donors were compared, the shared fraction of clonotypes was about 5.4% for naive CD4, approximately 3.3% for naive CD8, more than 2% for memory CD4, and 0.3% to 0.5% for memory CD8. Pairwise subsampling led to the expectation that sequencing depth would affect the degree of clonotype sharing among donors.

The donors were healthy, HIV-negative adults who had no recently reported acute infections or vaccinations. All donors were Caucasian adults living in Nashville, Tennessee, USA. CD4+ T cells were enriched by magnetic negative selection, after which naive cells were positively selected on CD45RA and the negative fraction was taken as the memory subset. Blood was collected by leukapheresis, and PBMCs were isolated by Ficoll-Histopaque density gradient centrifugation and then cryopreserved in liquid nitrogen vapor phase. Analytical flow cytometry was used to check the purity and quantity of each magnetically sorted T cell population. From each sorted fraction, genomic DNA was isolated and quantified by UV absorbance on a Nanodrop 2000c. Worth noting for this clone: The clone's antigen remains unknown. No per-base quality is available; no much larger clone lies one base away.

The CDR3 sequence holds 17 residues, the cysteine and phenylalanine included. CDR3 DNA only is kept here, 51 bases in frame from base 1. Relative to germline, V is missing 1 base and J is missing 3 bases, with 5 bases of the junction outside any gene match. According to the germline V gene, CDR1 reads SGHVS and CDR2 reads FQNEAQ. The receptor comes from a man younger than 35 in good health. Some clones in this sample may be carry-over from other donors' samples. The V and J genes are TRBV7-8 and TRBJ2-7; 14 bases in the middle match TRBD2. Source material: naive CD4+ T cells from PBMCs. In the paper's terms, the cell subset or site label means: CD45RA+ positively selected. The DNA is TGTGCCAGCAGCTTAGGGGGACTAGCGGGAGCAATCTACGAGCAGTACTTC. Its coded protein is CASSLGGLAGAIYEQYF.